This T cell receptor beta chain comes out of a study of graft-versus-host responses after intestinal transplantation. Study context: For two to four years after anti-thymocyte globulin induction, all recipients took tacrolimus and steroids.

TCRdb's table, derived via immunoSEQ multiplex PCR, lists solely in-frame clones and lacks some. The sample records around 110,000 clones, 90% to 95% being singletons. The ends lost 0 bases at V and 6 bases at J; junction bases unmatched: 10. The CDR3 has 17 residues. Per germline, CDR1 SGHRS and CDR2 YFSETQ. Findings and caveats of the study: Analysis identified GvH clones in recipient marrow, with some appearing first in ileum or blood. Patients who carried graft-donor T cell macrochimerism also had high graft-versus-host to host-versus-graft clonal ratios in their allografts.

Details on this clone: Its target is unknown.

The sample was unstimulated CD4+ T cells sorted from spleen or lymph node cells, taken before transplant. The clonotype comes from a human donor who was the organ donor for an intestinal transplant. V gene TRBV5-1 combines with J gene TRBJ2-1, with 9 bases lining up with TRBD2. CDR3 in DNA: TGCGCCAGCAGCTTGGTCCTAGCGGGATTAGCCAGCAATGAGCAGTTCTTC. This encodes CASSLVLAGLASNEQFF. Variable domain in full (rest from reference TRBV5-1 and TRBJ2-1): KAGVTQTPRYLIKTRGQQVTLSCSPISGHRSVSWYQQTPGQGLQFLFEYFSETQRNKGNFPGRFSGRQFSNSRSEMNVSTLELGDSALYLCASSLVLAGLASNEQFFGPGTRLTVL.